These T cell receptor beta chains were read from a single sample in a study of T cell repertoires in cytomegalovirus infection. TCRdb ran MiXCR on the reads and lists one entry per CDR3 protein. The table lists approximately 630,000 distinct CDR3 sequences, 20% to 25% of them singletons. Specimen: CD8+ T cells from PBMCs. The receptors stem from a human donor in good health (CMV status not recorded). Some clones in this sample may be carry-over from other donors' samples. Each CDR3 is given with its conserved first and last residue. The D gene is left open where the match is weak. Only some rows state a clone size, as once, few, many or a class for expanded clones.

-	TRBV29-1	TRBJ2-3	few	CSVLFDTQYF	TGCAGCGTTCTTTTTGATACGCAGTATTTT
TRBD1	TRBV12-3/TRBV12-4	TRBJ2-1	many	CASSLFQGADEQFF	TGTGCCAGCAGTTTATTCCAGGGGGCCGATGAGCAGTTCTTC
-	TRBV29-1	TRBJ2-2	few	CSVEGVGTTPNTGELFF	TGCAGCGTTGAGGGTGTGGGGACGACCCCGAACACCGGGGAGCTGTTTTTT
-	TRBV12-5	TRBJ2-7	many	CASGLSSREQYF	TGTGCTAGTGGCTTGAGCTCGCGCGAGCAGTACTTC
TRBD1	TRBV4-3	TRBJ1-2	-	CASSQDQGANYGYTF	TGCGCCAGCAGCCAAGATCAGGGGGCCAACTATGGCTACACCTTC
TRBD2	TRBV20-1	TRBJ2-1	-	CSALGEGPWDEQFF	TGCAGTGCCCTCGGGGAGGGGCCCTGGGATGAGCAGTTCTTC
TRBD1	TRBV7-9	TRBJ2-7	many	CASSFWSTGGGHHKDEQYF	TGTGCCAGCAGCTTTTGGTCGACAGGGGGAGGTCATCATAAGGACGAGCAGTACTTC
-	TRBV20-1	TRBJ1-1	few	CSARGGSGLPEAFF	TGCAGTGCTAGAGGGGGTAGCGGTCTTCCTGAAGCTTTCTTT
TRBD2	TRBV6-5	TRBJ2-1	many	CASSPLLAGAGDEQFF	TGTGCCAGCAGCCCGCTTCTAGCGGGGGCCGGGGATGAGCAGTTCTTC
TRBD1	TRBV14	TRBJ1-5	-	CASSLKAPGQGHGNQPQHF	TGTGCCAGCAGCCTAAAAGCCCCGGGACAGGGTCACGGCAATCAGCCCCAGCATTTT
TRBD1	TRBV5-1	TRBJ1-2	-	CASSPYTGDVAYGYTF	TGCGCCAGCAGCCCCTATACAGGGGACGTCGCCTATGGCTACACCTTC
-	TRBV29-1	TRBJ2-5	few	CSVDAMIQETQYF	TGCAGCGTTGACGCCATGATCCAAGAGACCCAGTACTTC
-	TRBV7-9	TRBJ1-1	-	CASSWAWGTEAFF	TGTGCCAGCAGCTGGGCCTGGGGGACTGAAGCTTTCTTT
-	TRBV7-6	TRBJ2-1	-	CASSDSPGIYNEQFF	TGTGCCAGCAGCGACTCCCCAGGGATCTACAATGAGCAGTTCTTC
TRBD1	TRBV14	TRBJ2-7	few	CASRTVGQPPGEQYF	TGTGCCAGCAGAACCGTGGGACAGCCACCTGGGGAGCAGTACTTC
TRBD1	TRBV2	TRBJ2-1	-	CASSEAGGTAHGEQFF	TGTGCCAGCAGTGAAGCGGGTGGGACAGCCCATGGGGAGCAGTTCTTC
TRBD2	TRBV7-6	TRBJ2-1	many	CASSLIAGGAYNEQFF	TGTGCCAGCAGTTTGATTGCGGGGGGAGCCTACAATGAGCAGTTCTTC
-	TRBV7-7	TRBJ2-1	-	CASSPRGPLEQFF	TGTGCTAGCAGCCCTAGAGGACCACTCGAGCAGTTCTTC
TRBD1	TRBV20-1	TRBJ1-6	-	CSAIQGTDNSPLHF	TGCAGTGCTATCCAAGGGACAGATAATTCACCCCTCCACTTT
TRBD1	TRBV20-1	TRBJ2-2	-	CSATGTGSLFF	TGCAGTGCTACCGGGACAGGGTCGCTGTTTTTT
-	TRBV6-2/TRBV6-3	TRBJ2-2	-	CASQGSGELFF	TGTGCCAGCCAAGGGTCCGGGGAGCTGTTTTTT
-	TRBV4-1	TRBJ2-2	few	CASSHRNYRDTTGELFF	TGCGCCAGCAGCCACCGAAATTACCGGGACACAACCGGGGAGCTGTTTTTT
-	TRBV29-1	TRBJ2-3	-	CSVEVGGLGTDTQYF	TGCAGCGTTGAAGTAGGCGGACTTGGGACAGATACGCAGTATTTT
TRBD1	TRBV29-1	TRBJ2-1	-	CSVLGKQGSSYNEQFF	TGCAGCGTCCTGGGCAAACAGGGGTCCTCATACAATGAGCAGTTCTTC
TRBD1	TRBV20-1	TRBJ2-5	-	CSARETDREHSVVETQCF	TGCAGTGCTAGAGAGACGGACAGGGAACATTCAGTAGTTGAGACCCAGTGCTTC
TRBD1	TRBV12-3/TRBV12-4	TRBJ1-1	many	CASSPGTGVMNTEAFF	TGTGCCAGCAGCCCCGGGACAGGGGTTATGAACACTGAAGCTTTCTTT
TRBD2	TRBV4-3	TRBJ2-1	few	CASSQDTSGGLYNEQFF	TGCGCCAGCAGTCAAGACACTAGCGGGGGACTATACAATGAGCAGTTCTTC
-	TRBV7-9	TRBJ2-5	few	CASSFNGPGETQYF	TGTGCCAGCAGCTTCAACGGCCCGGGAGAGACCCAGTACTTC
TRBD1	TRBV4-3	TRBJ1-5	-	CASSQLAGGQPQHF	TGCGCCAGCAGCCAACTTGCAGGGGGTCAGCCCCAGCATTTT
-	TRBV9	TRBJ2-2	-	CASSVDDRNTGELFF	TGTGCCAGCAGCGTAGACGACAGGAACACCGGGGAGCTGTTTTTT
TRBD1	TRBV20-1	TRBJ2-7	few	CSARNRQGPTYEQYF	TGCAGTGCTAGAAATAGACAGGGGCCTACCTACGAGCAGTACTTC
TRBD2	TRBV19	TRBJ2-3	few	CASSKSGGPDTQYF	TGTGCCAGTAGTAAGAGCGGGGGACCGGATACGCAGTATTTT
-	TRBV28	TRBJ2-1	few	CASTDEPGAEQFF	TGTGCCAGCACCGATGAACCCGGGGCTGAGCAGTTCTTC
-	TRBV25-1	TRBJ2-1	-	CASSEGYEQFF	TGTGCCAGCAGTGAGGGCTATGAGCAGTTCTTC
TRBD1	TRBV28	TRBJ2-2	-	CASSLYNTDRDNAGELFF	TGTGCCAGCAGTTTATATAATACGGACAGGGATAACGCCGGGGAGCTGTTTTTT
TRBD2	TRBV6-1	TRBJ2-1	few	CASEGRGLSGNEQFF	TGTGCCAGCGAGGGGAGGGGACTGTCCGGTAATGAGCAGTTCTTC
TRBD1	TRBV12-3/TRBV12-4	TRBJ1-4	many	CATFDRGVEKLFF	TGTGCCACTTTCGACAGGGGTGTGGAAAAACTGTTTTTT
-	TRBV2	TRBJ2-2	-	CASSALVTMGELFF	TGTGCCAGCAGTGCCCTTGTAACCATGGGGGAGCTGTTTTTT
TRBD1	TRBV28	TRBJ2-1	few	CASIRSGTGGYEQFF	TGTGCCAGCATTCGCAGCGGGACAGGGGGCTATGAGCAGTTCTTC
-	TRBV28	TRBJ2-7	medium-sized	CASSDRDKGLGDEQYF	TGTGCCAGCAGTGACCGGGACAAGGGGCTCGGGGACGAGCAGTACTTC
TRBD1	TRBV28	TRBJ2-3	few	CALLDRASDTQYF	TGTGCCCTTCTGGACAGGGCGTCAGATACGCAGTATTTT
-	TRBV27	TRBJ2-7	-	CASSLQGEQYF	TGTGCCAGCAGCCTCCAGGGCGAGCAGTACTTC
-	TRBV7-2	TRBJ1-5	many	CASSSRQNSNQPQHF	TGTGCCAGCTCCTCCCGACAGAATAGCAATCAGCCCCAGCATTTT
TRBD2	TRBV24-1	TRBJ2-1	few	CATSDFLAGENNEQFF	TGTGCCACCAGTGACTTTCTAGCGGGGGAGAACAATGAGCAGTTCTTC
-	TRBV24-1	TRBJ2-2	-	CATSEGGTGELFF	TGTGCCACCAGTGAGGGGGGCACCGGGGAGCTGTTTTTT
-	TRBV28	TRBJ2-5	few	CASSFSPPVAQYF	TGTGCCAGCAGTTTCTCCCCCCCCGTGGCCCAGTACTTC
TRBD2	TRBV6-2/TRBV6-3	TRBJ2-5	few	CASSEGLAGTYLETQYF	TGTGCCAGCAGCGAGGGACTAGCGGGGACGTACCTAGAGACCCAGTACTTC
TRBD2	TRBV7-9	TRBJ2-1	few	CASSQRTSGENEQFF	TGTGCCAGCAGCCAACGGACTAGCGGGGAGAATGAGCAGTTCTTC
-	TRBV7-9	TRBJ2-1	-	CASSPRDSHNEQFF	TGTGCCAGCAGCCCCCGGGACTCCCACAATGAGCAGTTCTTC
-	TRBV12-3/TRBV12-4	TRBJ1-1	few	CASTLTKRGTEAFF	TGTGCCAGCACCTTGACTAAGAGGGGGACTGAAGCTTTCTTT
-	TRBV28	TRBJ1-2	-	CTSRATGTYGYTF	TGTACCAGCAGGGCCACAGGAACCTATGGCTACACCTTC
-	TRBV6-6	TRBJ2-2	-	CASTPLVGELFF	TGTGCCAGCACCCCCCTCGTCGGGGAGCTGTTTTTT
TRBD2	TRBV6-6	TRBJ2-5	-	CASSYPGLAGLETQYF	TGTGCCAGCAGTTACCCCGGACTAGCGGGGCTAGAGACCCAGTACTTC